These 3 T cell receptor beta chains originate from one sample sequenced in a study of blood T cell repertoires in COVID-19. Sequencing used immunoSEQ multiplex PCR; TCRdb keeps in-frame clones, though not all of them. The sample consists of fewer than 75,000 clones, about 90% of them appearing once. Source material: peripheral blood. Receptor source: a man between 60 and 75 years old with active or convalescent COVID-19.

The chain links TRBV7-8 to TRBJ2-3; TRBD2 is a possible D gene (5 bases). Germline V gene data show CDR1 as SGHVS and CDR2 as FQNEAQ. This CDR3 is 14 amino acids long. Trimming pared 0 bases from V and 4 bases from J, leaving 8 bases between. CDR3 nucleotides: TGTGCCAGCAGCTTAGCGGGAGCTCCAGATACGCAGTATTTT. Its translation is CASSLAGAPDTQYF.

The gene calls are TRBV24-1 and TRBJ2-5, with TRBD2 matching 11 bases. Germline CDR1 KGHDR, CDR2 SFDVKD. CDR3 length: 17 amino acids. The J segment lost 2 bases and the V segment lost 4 bases, leaving 8 bases of the junction unmatched. The CDR3 coding sequence is TGTGCCACCAGTGAAACACCTAGCGGGAGGCAACAAGAGACCCAGTACTTC. This sequence encodes CATSETPSGRQQETQYF.

This sequence joins TRBV7-9 and TRBJ2-2, with 8 bases lining up with TRBD2. This CDR3 comprises 17 residues. The trim removed 7 bases at V and 5 bases at J, leaving 15 bases unmatched. Germline CDR1 reads SEHNR; CDR2 reads FQNEAQ (reference sequence). The CDR3 loop reads CASTPLRGGTRTGELFF. CDR3 in DNA: TGTGCCAGCACCCCCTTACGCGGGGGGACGAGAACCGGGGAGCTGTTTTTT.